The 7 T cell receptor beta chains in this list originate from one sample, sequenced in a study of blood T cell repertoires in COVID-19. TCRdb's copy holds only in-frame clones and misses some; the assay was immunoSEQ multiplex PCR. The sample holds 400,000 to 550,000 clones, roughly 87% seen once. Source material: PBMCs or T cells enriched from blood (not recorded which). These TCRs come from a woman between 18 and 29 years old with acute COVID-19.

The chain joins TRBV7-2 to TRBJ2-7; D remains ambiguous. From germline, CDR1 is SGHTA and CDR2 FQGNSA. CDR3 length: 13 amino acids. V lost 2 bases to trimming and J lost 6 bases, with 11 bases between them. CDR3 sequence reads: CASSLRASREQYF. CDR3 DNA: TGTGCCAGCAGCTTACGAGCATCTCGCGAGCAGTACTTC.

The V call is TRBV28, the J call TRBJ1-2; TRBD1 matches 9 bases. V lost 10 bases, J lost 3 bases, and 12 bases stayed unmatched. Germline-derived CDR1 and CDR2 are MDHEN and SYDVKM. The CDR3 contains 15 residues. CDR3 bases: TGTGCCACGACGACCGAGGGACAGGGCCACTATGGCTACACCTTC. Translation gives CATTTEGQGHYGYTF.

The V and J genes are TRBV28 and TRBJ2-7; 11 bases line up with TRBD1. Trimming cost V 3 bases and J 4 bases; bases outside gene matches: 5. The CDR3 covers 15 residues. CDR1 and CDR2 from the germline V gene are MDHEN and SYDVKM. This CDR3 reads CASSFRDRGSYEQYF. The CDR3, as DNA: TGTGCCAGCAGTTTCCGGGACAGGGGGTCATACGAGCAGTACTTC.

The sample holds a few counts of this clone. This chain joins TRBV24-1 and TRBJ2-1, with 7 bases fitting TRBD1. The CDR3 consists of 15 residues. J was trimmed by 8 bases and V by 4 bases; bases with no gene match: 10. Germline loops: CDR1 KGHDR, CDR2 SFDVKD. CDR3 residues: CATSEIRQGGDEQFF. Written as DNA, the CDR3 is TGTGCCACCAGTGAAATCAGACAGGGTGGCGATGAGCAGTTCTTC.

The V call is TRBV12-3 or TRBV12-4, the J call TRBJ2-7; D is possibly TRBD2 (5 bases). Trimming removed 5 bases at V and 7 bases at J, with 12 bases between. This CDR3 comprises 12 residues. The chain's CDR3 is CASSPGPGEQYF. The CDR3 nucleotides read TGTGCCAGCAGTCCCGGTCCGGGGGAGCAGTACTTC.

The sample holds one count of this clone. V and J are TRBV5-6 and TRBJ1-5; TRBD1 matches 7 bases. There are 15 residues in the CDR3. Trimming cost V 1 base and J 9 bases; bases outside gene matches: 10. From germline, CDR1 is SGHDT and CDR2 YYEEEE. Here the CDR3 DNA reads TGTGCCAGCAGCTTGTGGTCACAGGGGTGGTGGCCCCAGCATTTT. It is translated as CASSLWSQGWWPQHF.

The rearrangement links TRBV12-3 or TRBV12-4 to TRBJ1-2; D call uncertain. The CDR3 extends over 13 amino acids. V gave up 0 bases and J gave up 12 bases, with 14 bases separating them. The DNA for the CDR3 is TGTGCCAGCAGTTTAGCGGAAGTACGGGTAAACACCTTC. It specifies CASSLAEVRVNTF.